The present T cell receptor (beta chain) was sequenced within a study of PD-L1 blockade in urothelial cancer. Time point meaning: pretreatment peripheral blood. Measured with immunoSEQ multiplex PCR; TCRdb has only the in-frame clones, and not every one. The sample has tens of thousands of clones, roughly 84% seen once; the top ten hold approximately 10%. The sequence derives from a woman in her 70s with urothelial cancer. The specimen comprised PBMCs, sampled around atezolizumab (anti-PD-L1) treatment.

The CDR3 DNA sequence: TGTGCCAGCAGCTTAGTCCTTAGGACAGGGCTGCAGTACTTC. Its translation is CASSLVLRTGLQYF. This sequence joins TRBV7-8 and TRBJ2-7; 8 bases are shared with TRBD1. From germline, CDR1 is SGHVS and CDR2 FQNEAQ. V shed 1 base and J 9 bases; nucleotides not matched to a gene: 8. This CDR3 has 14 residues.